A selection of T cell receptor beta chains follows, all from one sample in a study of control samples from healthy donors and cancer patients. Profiling relied on immunoSEQ multiplex PCR, and the TCRdb table lists in-frame clones only, not all of them. The repertoire includes around 200,000 clones, 80% to 95% of them detected once, and approximately 1.5% sits in the top ten. Source material: blood. Receptors originate from a man younger than 30 in good health. Each CDR3 is given with its conserved first and last residue. Each record gives: V gene, D gene, clone size, J gene, CDR3 protein, CDR3 DNA. A D gene is named only where the DNA matches it firmly. Clone size is not always given. Where it is, it says once, few, many or a class for expanded clones.

>TRBV5-1|NA|NA|TRBJ1-1
CASSLGLRGTEAFF
TGCGCCAGCAGCTTGGGACTAAGAGGTACTGAAGCTTTCTTT
>TRBV19|TRBD2|NA|TRBJ2-2
CASRTSTSGGPVAGELFF
TGTGCCAGTAGAACATCGACTAGCGGGGGGCCGGTGGCCGGGGAGCTGTTTTTT
>TRBV5-4|TRBD1|NA|TRBJ1-6
CASSLDRGRSPLHF
TGTGCCAGCAGCTTAGACAGGGGAAGATCACCCCTCCACTTT
>TRBV12-3/TRBV12-4|NA|NA|TRBJ1-1
CASSLRGPEAFF
TGTGCCAGCAGCCTTCGGGGGCCCGAAGCTTTCTTT
>TRBV7-9|NA|NA|TRBJ1-6
CASSLGVGSYNSPLHF
TGTGCCAGCAGCTTGGGGGTTGGATCCTATAATTCACCCCTCCACTTT
>TRBV10-3|NA|NA|TRBJ1-1
CAISTQENTEAFF
TGTGCCATCAGTACACAAGAGAACACTGAAGCTTTCTTT
>TRBV24-1|NA|NA|TRBJ1-5
CATEHGVGQPQHF
TGTGCCACCGAGCATGGGGTGGGCCAGCCCCAGCATTTT
>TRBV19|NA|NA|TRBJ1-5
CASTSRTPLYQPQHF
TGTGCCAGTACCTCGAGGACACCTCTCTATCAGCCCCAGCATTTT
>TRBV5-1|TRBD2|NA|TRBJ2-1
CASSWEGTYNEQFF
TGCGCCAGCAGCTGGGAGGGTACCTACAATGAGCAGTTCTTC
>TRBV6-5|NA|NA|TRBJ2-5
CASSPSWGYQETQYF
TGTGCCAGCAGCCCCTCTTGGGGGTACCAAGAGACCCAGTACTTC
>TRBV5-1|NA|NA|TRBJ2-7
CASHFPGKSYEQYF
TGCGCCAGCCATTTTCCAGGGAAATCCTACGAGCAGTACTTC
>TRBV3-1/TRBV3-2|NA|NA|TRBJ2-5
CASTPDLATKTQYF
TGTGCCAGCACCCCTGACTTAGCGACGAAGACCCAGTACTTC
>TRBV4-1|TRBD1|NA|TRBJ1-5
CASSQDDRGSNQPQHF
TGCGCCAGCAGCCAAGATGACAGGGGTAGCAATCAGCCCCAGCATTTT
>TRBV6-6|NA|NA|TRBJ2-6
CASSYAMSGANVLTF
TGTGCCAGCAGTTACGCGATGTCTGGGGCCAACGTCCTGACTTTC
>TRBV2|NA|NA|TRBJ2-2
CATPSGPGELFF
TGTGCCACCCCTTCCGGGCCCGGGGAGCTGTTTTTT
>TRBV14|NA|NA|TRBJ1-1
CASSRPRGTPNTEAFF
TGTGCCAGCAGCCGCCCCCGTGGGACTCCCAACACTGAAGCTTTCTTT
>TRBV19|NA|NA|TRBJ1-5
CASSIDPGYSNQPQHF
TGTGCCAGTAGTATCGATCCGGGCTATAGCAATCAGCCCCAGCATTTT
>TRBV5-4|TRBD1|NA|TRBJ1-1
CASSLGQGGVTEAFF
TGTGCCAGCAGCTTGGGACAGGGGGGGGTCACTGAAGCTTTCTTT
>TRBV28|NA|once|TRBJ2-7
CASNPNRGGDSLF
TGTGCCAGCAATCCAAACAGGGGGGGTGACTCTCTCTTC
>TRBV27|NA|once|TRBJ1-5
CASRRGQPQHF
TGTGCCAGCAGGCGTGGACAGCCCCAGCATTTT
>TRBV5-5|NA|NA|TRBJ2-7
CASSFTRTAYEQYF
TGTGCCAGCAGCTTCACTAGGACAGCCTACGAGCAGTACTTC
>TRBV6-1|NA|NA|TRBJ2-3
CASSEAAGGDTQYF
TGTGCCAGCAGTGAAGCGGCAGGGGGGGATACGCAGTATTTT
>TRBV12-3/TRBV12-4|NA|NA|TRBJ2-1
CASIQGHEQFF
TGTGCCAGCATACAGGGCCATGAGCAGTTCTTC
>TRBV28|NA|NA|TRBJ1-2
CASSSLGAKNYGYTF
TGTGCCAGCAGTTCACTGGGGGCCAAAAACTATGGCTACACCTTC
>TRBV5-6|TRBD2|NA|TRBJ2-5
CASSLIGRGTETQYF
TGTGCCAGCAGCTTGATCGGGAGGGGCACAGAGACCCAGTACTTC
>TRBV9|NA|NA|TRBJ2-1
CASSTGGALIANEQFF
TGTGCCAGCAGCACTGGGGGGGCCTTAATAGCCAATGAGCAGTTCTTC
>TRBV6-5|NA|NA|TRBJ2-2
CASKGTENTGELFF
TGTGCCAGCAAAGGGACGGAGAACACCGGGGAGCTGTTTTTT
>TRBV12-3/TRBV12-4|TRBD1|NA|TRBJ1-2
CATRDRYYGYTF
TGTGCCACCCGGGACAGGTATTATGGCTACACCTTC
>TRBV7-8|NA|NA|TRBJ2-1
CASSLVFGSIKTSSYNEQFF
TGTGCCAGCAGCTTAGTGTTTGGGTCTATTAAAACGAGCTCCTACAATGAGCAGTTCTTC
>TRBV28|NA|NA|TRBJ1-4
CASSLDRATNEKLFF
TGTGCCAGCAGTTTAGACAGAGCAACTAATGAAAAACTGTTTTTT
>TRBV5-1|NA|NA|TRBJ2-5
CASSMGQWETQYF
TGCGCCAGCAGCATGGGACAATGGGAGACCCAGTACTTC
>TRBV5-1|NA|NA|TRBJ2-7
CASSLAGNWEQYF
TGCGCCAGCAGCTTGGCGGGGAATTGGGAGCAGTACTTC
>TRBV7-2|NA|once|TRBJ1-3
CASSLTRGNTIYF
TGTGCCAGCAGCTTAACCAGGGGAAACACCATATATTTT
>TRBV24-1|TRBD1|NA|TRBJ1-2
CATSRDSLNYGYTF
TGTGCCACCAGCCGGGACAGCCTTAACTATGGCTACACCTTC
>TRBV27|TRBD2|NA|TRBJ2-3
CASSFTSGTQYF
TGTGCCAGCAGTTTCACTAGCGGAACGCAGTATTTT
>TRBV28|NA|NA|TRBJ2-7
CASSLFRDTYYEQYF
TGTGCCAGCAGTTTATTTAGGGACACCTACTACGAGCAGTACTTC
>TRBV13|NA|NA|TRBJ2-7
CASSLRSRGKSYEQYF
TGTGCCAGCAGCTTAAGAAGCAGGGGAAAGTCCTACGAGCAGTACTTC
>TRBV19|NA|NA|TRBJ2-3
CASRKNGGTDTQYF
TGTGCCAGTAGGAAAAACGGGGGCACAGATACGCAGTATTTT
>TRBV27|TRBD2|NA|TRBJ2-2
CASSEIAGGNTGELFF
TGTGCCAGCAGTGAAATAGCGGGGGGTAACACCGGGGAGCTGTTTTTT
>TRBV24-1|TRBD1|NA|TRBJ1-4
CATSESTGADEKLFF
TGTGCCACCAGTGAATCGACAGGGGCGGATGAAAAACTGTTTTTT
>TRBV2|NA|NA|TRBJ1-2
CASSEGRGNYGYTF
TGTGCCAGCAGTGAAGGGCGGGGAAACTATGGCTACACCTTC
>TRBV5-1|NA|NA|TRBJ2-3
CASSLIEGGDDTQYF
TGCGCCAGCAGCTTGATAGAGGGGGGCGACGATACGCAGTATTTT
>TRBV6-5|TRBD1|NA|TRBJ1-6
CASRGQLDNSPLHF
TGTGCCAGCAGGGGACAGCTTGATAATTCACCCCTCCACTTT
>TRBV19|TRBD1|NA|TRBJ1-5
CASSIDGNDRGNQPQHF
TGTGCCAGTAGTATAGACGGGAACGACAGGGGCAATCAGCCCCAGCATTTT
>TRBV18|NA|NA|TRBJ2-3
CASSVSVTDTQYF
TGTGCCAGCTCAGTTTCCGTTACAGATACGCAGTATTTT
>TRBV9|TRBD2|NA|TRBJ2-1
CASSGGLAAWDEQFF
TGTGCCAGCAGCGGGGGACTAGCGGCCTGGGATGAGCAGTTCTTC
>TRBV14|NA|NA|TRBJ2-1
CASSTLANEQFF
TGTGCCAGCAGCACGCTAGCAAATGAGCAGTTCTTC